This T cell receptor (beta chain) was sequenced in a study of blood T cell repertoires in COVID-19. Turning to the study itself: Spain, Italy and the United States supplied samples that represented acute and convalescent COVID-19. T cells, B-cell-depleted T cells, or PBMCs supplied cDNA or gDNA.

A single count supports this clone. From germline, CDR1 is SGHKS and CDR2 YYEKEE (reference sequence). This CDR3 has 16 amino acids. V lost 4 bases, J lost 0 bases, and 6 bases stayed unmatched. Authors' processing steps: It was from reference gene primer amplification that nucleated cell counts were estimated. Produced via immunoSEQ multiplex PCR; TCRdb's table is partial and in-frame only. V and J calls and clone size are copied from that table; D and trimming were computed from the DNA. The sample lists some 55,000 clones; 75% to 90% were seen once. The sequence derives from a woman aged 60-70 years with acute or convalescent COVID-19. Sequenced: peripheral blood. The V gene is TRBV5-5, the J gene TRBJ1-4; 7 nucleotides line up with TRBD1. The CDR3 DNA sequence: TGTGCCAGCAGCGAAGGGACAGATCCAACTAATGAAAAACTGTTTTTT. Its translation is CASSEGTDPTNEKLFF.